A single sample gave rise to the 10 T cell receptor beta chains below, sequenced in a study of cytomegalovirus exposure and HLA in healthy donors. Vbeta (60) and Jbeta (13) primers were used in the PCR. Here immunoSEQ multiplex PCR was the method, and the copy in TCRdb shows in-frame clones only, minus some. This table has roughly 97,000 clones, around 10% appearing once. Sequencing was performed on PBMCs. These receptors all come from a man in his forties in good health and CMV-seropositive.

This chain links TRBV28 with TRBJ1-2, with 11 bases identical to TRBD1. Unmatched junction bases numbered 5, after V lost 3 bases and J lost 2 bases. The CDR3 runs 16 residues. Germline V gene lookup returns CDR1 MDHEN and CDR2 SYDVKM. Here the CDR3 reads CASSLGGQGVNYGYTF. In nucleotides, the CDR3 is TGTGCCAGCAGTTTGGGGGGACAGGGGGTGAACTATGGCTACACCTTC.

The V and J genes are TRBV19 and TRBJ1-1, with TRBD1 as a possible D gene (5 bases). The germline V gene has CDR1 LNHDA and CDR2 SQIVND (reference sequence). V was pared by 6 bases and J by 3 bases, with 5 bases between. CDR3 size: 11 residues. The CDR3 protein is CASRQDTEAFF. The CDR3 bases are TGTGCCAGTAGACAGGACACTGAAGCTTTCTTT.

The V call is TRBV6-4, the J call TRBJ1-2, with TRBD1 matching over 7 bases. CDR1 MRHNA and CDR2 SNTAGT come from the germline V gene. The V gene end was trimmed by 5 bases and the J gene end by 8 bases; junction bases not matched to a gene: 14. CDR3 length equals 15 residues. As DNA, the CDR3 is TGTGCCAGCAGTACTACTACGGGACAGAGAGGCGGCTACACCTTC. This translates into CASSTTTGQRGGYTF.

The chain has TRBV19 and TRBJ2-7; D may be TRBD2 (6 bases). This CDR3 spans 14 amino acids. Germline V gene sequence: CDR1 LNHDA, CDR2 SQIVND (reference sequence). Trimming removed 9 bases from V and 3 bases from J, with 18 bases in between. CDR3 amino acids: CASLKEGTYYEQYF. The CDR3 DNA reads as TGTGCCAGCCTGAAGGAGGGAACCTACTACGAGCAGTACTTC.

This clone was detected only a few times. The chain carries TRBV2 and TRBJ2-5; D is unclear. CDR1 is SNHLY and CDR2 is FYNNEI in the germline V gene. The CDR3 loop spans 13 amino acids. Trimming took off 2 bases at V and 5 bases at J, with 9 bases between the two ends. CDR3: CASSETSRETQYF. The CDR3 DNA is TGTGCCAGCAGTGAAACGAGTCGGGAGACCCAGTACTTC.

This clone was seen just once. A junction end diverges from the germline sequence, so it may reflect a read error. The genes are TRBV6-5 and TRBJ2-7, with TRBD2 as a possible D gene (6 bases). Looked up from germline, CDR1 is MNHEY and CDR2 is SVGAGI. There are 14 residues in the CDR3. CDR3: CASSSPSAGYERYF. For the CDR3, the DNA is TGTGCCAGCAGCTCTCCCTCAGCGGGCTACGAGCGGTACTTC.

CDR3 nucleotides: TGTGCCACATTGACAGGAGACCTCCGGGCCCAGCATTTT. Translation: CATLTGDLRAQHF. This rearrangement joins TRBV28 to TRBJ1-5; possible D gene TRBD1, 6 bases. This CDR3 has 13 residues. Deletions cut 10 bases from V and 11 bases from J, with 21 bases between. Germline values: CDR1 MDHEN, CDR2 SYDVKM.

The chain couples TRBV6-5 to TRBJ2-1; 8 bases map to TRBD1. CDR1 MNHEY and CDR2 SVGAGI come from the germline V gene. The CDR3 has 15 residues. V trimming: 8 bases; J trimming: 8 bases; junction bases outside the gene matches: 14. CDR3 amino acids: CASGGRHRGVDEQFF. CDR3 bases: TGTGCCAGCGGAGGACGGCACAGGGGGGTGGATGAGCAGTTCTTC.

The sample holds a few counts of this clone. The J gene is TRBJ2-1, the V gene TRBV7-2; no clear D. The ends were cut back, 0 bases at V and 8 bases at J, with 5 bases in the middle. The CDR3 totals 12 residues. From germline, CDR1 is SGHTA and CDR2 FQGNSA. The CDR3 protein is CASSLAADEQFF. CDR3 nucleotides: TGTGCCAGCAGCTTAGCAGCCGATGAGCAGTTCTTC.

The chain recombines TRBV2 with TRBJ2-7; D uncertain. Germline assignment: CDR1 SNHLY and CDR2 FYNNEI. The CDR3 is 13 amino acids. Trimming took off 4 bases at V and 3 bases at J, with 10 bases between the two ends. The CDR3 here is CASSVQRIYEQYF. CDR3 sequence (DNA): TGTGCCAGCAGTGTCCAGCGAATCTACGAGCAGTACTTC.